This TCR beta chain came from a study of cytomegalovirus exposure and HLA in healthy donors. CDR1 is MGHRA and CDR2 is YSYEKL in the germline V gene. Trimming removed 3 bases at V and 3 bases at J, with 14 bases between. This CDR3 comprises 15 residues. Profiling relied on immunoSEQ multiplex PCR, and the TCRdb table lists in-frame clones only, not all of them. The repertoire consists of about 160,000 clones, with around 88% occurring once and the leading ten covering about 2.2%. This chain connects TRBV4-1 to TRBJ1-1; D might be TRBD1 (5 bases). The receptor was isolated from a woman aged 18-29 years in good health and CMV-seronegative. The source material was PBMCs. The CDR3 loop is CASSHRGAGDTEAFF. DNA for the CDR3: TGCGCCAGCAGCCACAGAGGGGCGGGGGACACTGAAGCTTTCTTT.